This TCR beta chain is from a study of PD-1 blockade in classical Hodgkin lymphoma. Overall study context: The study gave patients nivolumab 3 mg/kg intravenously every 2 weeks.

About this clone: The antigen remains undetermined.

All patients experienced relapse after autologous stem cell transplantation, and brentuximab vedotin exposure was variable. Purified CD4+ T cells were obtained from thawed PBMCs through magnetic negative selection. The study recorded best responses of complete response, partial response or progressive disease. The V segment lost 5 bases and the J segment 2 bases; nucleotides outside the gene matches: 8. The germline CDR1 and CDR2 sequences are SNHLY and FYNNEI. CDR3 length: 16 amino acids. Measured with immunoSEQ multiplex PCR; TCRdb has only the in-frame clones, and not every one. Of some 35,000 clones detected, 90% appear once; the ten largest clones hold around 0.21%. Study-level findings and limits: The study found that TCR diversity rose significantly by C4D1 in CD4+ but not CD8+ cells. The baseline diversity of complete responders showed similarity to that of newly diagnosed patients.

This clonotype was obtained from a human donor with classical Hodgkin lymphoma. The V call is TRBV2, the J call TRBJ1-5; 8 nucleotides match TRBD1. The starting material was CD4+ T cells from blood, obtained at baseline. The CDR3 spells CASSLRTGQGNQPQHF. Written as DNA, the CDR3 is TGTGCCAGCAGTCTAAGGACAGGGCAGGGCAATCAGCCCCAGCATTTT.